What follows are 23 T cell receptor beta chains derived from one specimen sequenced in a study of CD8 T cells in ankylosing spondylitis. Points from the study as a whole: Blood of patients with ankylosing spondylitis appeared to be characterized by a TCR beta motif of eight highly homologous variants.

Their antigen targets remain unknown. TCRdb re-called the 5' RACE reads through MiXCR, storing one row per CDR3 protein. The profile covers approximately 400,000 distinct CDR3 sequences, with roughly a quarter appearing a single time and 0.89% taken by the ten largest. Specimen: blood, either unsorted or a sorted T cell fraction (not recorded which). All receptors come from a male donor with ankylosing spondylitis.

This clonotype was seen more than once but under ten times. The CDR3 spells CASSPHRGRNQPQHF. DNA of the CDR3: TGTGCCAGCAGTCCGCACCGGGGCAGAAATCAGCCCCAGCATTTT. J is TRBJ1-5 and V is TRBV12-3 or TRBV12-4, with D perhaps TRBD1 (5 bases). Trimming shortened V by 5 bases and J by 4 bases, and 15 bases separated the two germline ends. The CDR3 covers 15 residues.

The genes are TRBV5-1 and TRBJ2-2, with TRBD1 identical over 8 bases. J gave up 2 bases and V 9 bases, and 9 bases lay outside the gene matches. Looked up from germline, CDR1 is SGHRS and CDR2 is YFSETQ. The CDR3 has 15 amino acids. In DNA, the CDR3 is TGCGCCACCAAATCCGGGACAGGCAACACCGGGGAGCTGTTTTTT. This sequence encodes CATKSGTGNTGELFF. The full variable domain, rest sourced from reference TRBV5-1 and TRBJ2-2, is KAGVTQTPRYLIKTRGQQVTLSCSPISGHRSVSWYQQTPGQGLQFLFEYFSETQRNKGNFPGRFSGRQFSNSRSEMNVSTLELGDSALYLCATKSGTGNTGELFFGEGSRLTVL.

The chain carries TRBV29-1 and TRBJ2-5; maybe TRBD2 (7 bases). This CDR3 has 13 amino acids. With 6 bases removed from V and 5 bases from J, the gap between germline ends came to 16 bases. The germline CDR1 and CDR2 sequences are SQVTM and ANQGSEA. In DNA form, the CDR3 reads TGCAGCGTCCTAACGGGGGGCGCGGAGACCCAGTACTTC. Translation gives CSVLTGGAETQYF.

The chain has TRBV20-1 and TRBJ1-5; 7 nucleotides line up with TRBD1. Trimming cost V 6 bases and J 3 bases; bases outside gene matches: 11. The CDR3 contains 15 residues. Germline V lookup: CDR1 DFQATT, CDR2 SNEGSKA (reference sequence). The CDR3 DNA reads as TGCAGTGCCCCCCCGGTGACAGGGCTCAATCAGCCCCAGCATTTT. This translates into CSAPPVTGLNQPQHF.

The chain employs TRBV12-3 or TRBV12-4 and TRBJ2-1, with 10 bases aligning to TRBD2. V dropped 6 bases and J dropped 7; count of bases not matched to a gene: 9. This CDR3 comprises 15 residues. The DNA of the CDR3 is TGTGCCAGCAGCCCTACTAGCGGGATATTGAATGAGCAGTTCTTC. This encodes CASSPTSGILNEQFF.

This clonotype was observed many times. J is TRBJ2-3 and V is TRBV5-1; TRBD2 might be the D (6 bases). The germline gives CDR1 SGHRS, CDR2 YFSETQ. The germline V and J ends were trimmed by 0 bases and 4 bases, with 12 bases remaining between them. The CDR3 length is 15 residues. CDR3 sequence reads: CASSLDGGRADTQYF. The CDR3 coding sequence is TGCGCCAGCAGCTTGGACGGGGGACGCGCAGATACGCAGTATTTT.

This chain joins TRBV3-1 and TRBJ2-5; D is tentatively TRBD1 or TRBD2 (6 bases each). The V and J ends lost 0 bases and 5 bases respectively, with 13 bases between them. The CDR3 runs to 15 residues. CDR1 LGHDT and CDR2 YNNKEL come from the germline V gene (reference sequence). The CDR3 sequence: CASSQDTGGLETQYF. The CDR3 coding sequence is TGTGCCAGCAGCCAAGATACCGGGGGCCTGGAGACCCAGTACTTC.

This clonotype was detected a few times. The genes are TRBV30 and TRBJ2-1; 11 bases map to TRBD2. Germline assignment: CDR1 GTSNPN and CDR2 SVGIG (reference sequence). The CDR3 loop spans 14 amino acids. V lost 1 base to trimming and J lost 9 bases; unmatched junction nucleotides: 5. CDR3 coding DNA: TGTGCCTGGAGTGGGGGACTAGCGGTGAGTGAGCAGTTCTTC. Translated, it gives CAWSGGLAVSEQFF.

The chain recombines TRBV7-2 with TRBJ2-3; no clear D. The V and J ends lost 5 bases and 1 base respectively, with 13 bases between them. The CDR3 is made up of 15 amino acids. Per the germline V gene, CDR1 is SGHTA and CDR2 is FQGNSA. As DNA, the CDR3 is TGTGCCAGCAGCCCCTACCGGAGTGGCACAGATACGCAGTATTTT. Its protein product is CASSPYRSGTDTQYF.

The chain employs TRBV19 and TRBJ1-1; D is perhaps TRBD1 (5 bases). Germline lookup yields CDR1 LNHDA and CDR2 SQIVND (reference sequence). The length of the CDR3 is 15 residues. V was shortened by 3 bases and J by 0 bases, with 11 bases between the two germline ends. The CDR3, as DNA: TGTGCCAGTAGTATCAACCTAGGGGTGAACACTGAAGCTTTCTTT. Protein product: CASSINLGVNTEAFF.

The J gene is TRBJ2-1, the V gene TRBV19, with 7 positions matching TRBD2. The CDR3 has 15 amino acids. V gave up 4 bases and J gave up 4 bases; unmatched junction bases: 7. The V gene's germline CDR1 is LNHDA and CDR2 SQIVND (reference sequence). Here the CDR3 reads CASSRMGGGYNEQFF. The CDR3 DNA is TGTGCCAGTAGTAGAATGGGCGGGGGTTACAATGAGCAGTTCTTC.

The chain is built from TRBV5-6 and TRBJ2-3; 12 bases agree with TRBD2. Germline-derived CDR1 and CDR2 are SGHDT and YYEEEE. Losses at the gene ends were 3 bases for V and 2 bases for J; bases not matched to a gene: 4. This CDR3 region has 16 residues. CDR3 coding DNA: TGTGCCAGCAGCTACCGACTAGCGGGAGACACAGATACGCAGTATTTT. This sequence encodes CASSYRLAGDTDTQYF.

This clonotype turned up a few times. The CDR3 nucleotides are TGTGCCAGTAGTATAGAAGGCCACTTGAACTATGGCTACACCTTC. It encodes CASSIEGHLNYGYTF. V is TRBV19 and J is TRBJ1-2; D remains ambiguous. V lost 0 bases and J lost 2, with 10 bases in between. The CDR3 sequence is 15 residues long. The germline V gene has CDR1 LNHDA and CDR2 SQIVND (reference sequence).

V usage is TRBV20-1 and J usage is TRBJ2-5, with 8 bases that match TRBD2. This CDR3 is 12 amino acids long. The V segment lost 6 bases and the J segment 4 bases; nucleotides outside the gene matches: 4. Germline V lookup: CDR1 DFQATT, CDR2 SNEGSKA (reference sequence). CDR3 in DNA: TGCAGTGCCCCGGGACTAGTAGAGACCCAGTACTTC. It specifies CSAPGLVETQYF.

This chain's CDR3 is CAITPGAYNEQFF. DNA for the CDR3: TGTGCCATCACTCCCGGGGCCTACAATGAGCAGTTCTTC. The chain combines TRBV10-3 with TRBJ2-1, with D tentatively TRBD2 (5 bases). V was shortened by 7 bases and J by 2 bases, with 9 bases between the two germline ends. Germline V lookup: CDR1 ENHRY, CDR2 SYGVKD. The CDR3 is 13 amino acids.

J is TRBJ1-1 and V is TRBV11-2, with D perhaps TRBD1 (6 bases). Germline CDR1 and CDR2: SGHAT and FQNNGV. The CDR3 spans 15 residues. Trimming pared 4 bases from V and 7 bases from J, leaving 19 bases between. Here the CDR3 DNA reads TGTGCCAGCAGCTCCACGGGGCGGGGGCGCATTGAAGCTTTCTTT. Residues: CASSSTGRGRIEAFF.

The CDR3 protein is CAWSVTVKTQYF. In DNA form, the CDR3 reads TGTGCCTGGAGTGTAACGGTTAAGACCCAGTACTTC. The chain is built from TRBV30 and TRBJ2-5; unclear D gene. V gave up 0 bases and J gave up 6 bases, with 8 bases separating them. Germline V gene data show CDR1 as GTSNPN and CDR2 as SVGIG (reference sequence). The CDR3 sequence is 12 residues long.

DNA of the CDR3: TGCAGTGCTCCCGGAGCGGGGGCCGTGGCAGATACGCAGTATTTT. Encoded protein: CSAPGAGAVADTQYF. The rearrangement links TRBV20-1 to TRBJ2-3; 8 positions agree with TRBD2. The germline V gene has CDR1 DFQATT and CDR2 SNEGSKA (reference sequence). The V and J ends lost 5 bases and 4 bases, in that order; junction bases with no gene match: 11. CDR3 size: 15 residues.

This clonotype has ten or more counts. The chain links TRBV5-6 to TRBJ1-1; no definite D call. This CDR3 spans 11 amino acids. V lost 1 base and J 7 bases, leaving 5 bases between the germline ends. The germline CDR1 and CDR2 sequences are SGHDT and YYEEEE. CDR3 amino acids: CASSLLSEAFF. The DNA of the CDR3 is TGTGCCAGCAGCTTGTTAAGTGAAGCTTTCTTT.

The gene calls are TRBV4-2 and TRBJ2-2, with TRBD2 identical over 9 bases. The V and J ends lost 5 bases and 7 bases, in that order; junction bases with no gene match: 5. This CDR3 has 14 amino acids. CDR1 and CDR2 (germline): LGHNA, YNFKEQ. The chain's CDR3 is CASSASGVNGELFF. In nucleotides, the CDR3 is TGTGCCAGCAGCGCTAGCGGGGTTAACGGGGAGCTGTTTTTT.

V gene TRBV29-1 combines with J gene TRBJ1-1; 7 nucleotides match TRBD1. Germline V gene lookup returns CDR1 SQVTM and CDR2 ANQGSEA. The V gene end was trimmed by 7 bases and the J gene end by 1 base; junction bases not matched to a gene: 6. There are 13 residues in the CDR3. The CDR3 reads CSGYRGGNTEAFF. CDR3 coding DNA: TGCAGCGGATACAGGGGAGGGAACACTGAAGCTTTCTTT.

This clonotype was counted only a few times. This likely stems from a read error, as it lies one base from a far larger clone. This chain links TRBV5-1 with TRBJ2-5, with D uncertain. CDR3 length equals 11 residues. Germline CDR1 SGHRS, CDR2 YFSETQ. The V gene lost 3 bases and the J gene lost 3 bases, with 3 bases spanning the gap. CDR3 in DNA: TGCGCCAGCAGCTGGGAAGAGACCCAGTACTTC. Its protein is CASSWEETQYF.

The V call is TRBV20-1, the J call TRBJ2-5; maybe TRBD1 (6 bases). The CDR3 is 12 amino acids. V shed 4 bases and J shed 4 bases, with 10 bases lying between them. Germline lookup yields CDR1 DFQATT and CDR2 SNEGSKA (reference sequence). CDR3 sequence (DNA): TGCAGTGCTATGGACAGATCAGAGACCCAGTACTTC. Protein product: CSAMDRSETQYF.